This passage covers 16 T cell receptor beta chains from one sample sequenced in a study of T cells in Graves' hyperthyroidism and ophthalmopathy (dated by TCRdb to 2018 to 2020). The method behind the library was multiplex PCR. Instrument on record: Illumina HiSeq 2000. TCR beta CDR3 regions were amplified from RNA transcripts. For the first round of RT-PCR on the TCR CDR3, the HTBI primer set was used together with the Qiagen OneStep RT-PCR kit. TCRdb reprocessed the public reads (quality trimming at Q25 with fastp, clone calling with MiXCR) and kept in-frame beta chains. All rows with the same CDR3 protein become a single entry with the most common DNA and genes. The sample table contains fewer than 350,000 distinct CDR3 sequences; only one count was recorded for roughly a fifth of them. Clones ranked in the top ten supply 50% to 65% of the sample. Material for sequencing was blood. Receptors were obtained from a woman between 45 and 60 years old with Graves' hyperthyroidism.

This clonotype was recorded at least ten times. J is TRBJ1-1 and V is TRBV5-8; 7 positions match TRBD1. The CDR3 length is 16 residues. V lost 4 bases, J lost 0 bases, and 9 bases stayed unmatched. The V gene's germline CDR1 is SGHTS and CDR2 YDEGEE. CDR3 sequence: CASSPAGQQMNTEAFF. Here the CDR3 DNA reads TGTGCCAGCAGCCCCGCGGGACAGCAAATGAACACTGAAGCTTTCTTT.

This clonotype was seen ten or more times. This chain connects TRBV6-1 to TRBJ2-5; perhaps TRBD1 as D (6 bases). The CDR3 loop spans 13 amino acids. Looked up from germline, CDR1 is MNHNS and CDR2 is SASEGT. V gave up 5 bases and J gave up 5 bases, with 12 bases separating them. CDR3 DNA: TGTGCCAGCAGTTGGGGGCTAAAGGAGACCCAGTACTTC. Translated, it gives CASSWGLKETQYF.

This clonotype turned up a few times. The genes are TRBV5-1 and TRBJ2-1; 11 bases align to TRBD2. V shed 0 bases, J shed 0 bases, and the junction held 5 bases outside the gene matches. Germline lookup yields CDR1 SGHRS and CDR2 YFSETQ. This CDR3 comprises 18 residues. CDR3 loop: CASSLVLAGGNSYNEQFF. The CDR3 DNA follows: TGCGCCAGCAGCTTGGTCCTAGCGGGGGGCAACTCCTACAATGAGCAGTTCTTC. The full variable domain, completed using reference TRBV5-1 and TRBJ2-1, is KAGVTQTPRYLIKTRGQQVTLSCSPISGHRSVSWYQQTPGQGLQFLFEYFSETQRNKGNFPGRFSGRQFSNSRSEMNVSTLELGDSALYLCASSLVLAGGNSYNEQFFGPGTRLTVL.

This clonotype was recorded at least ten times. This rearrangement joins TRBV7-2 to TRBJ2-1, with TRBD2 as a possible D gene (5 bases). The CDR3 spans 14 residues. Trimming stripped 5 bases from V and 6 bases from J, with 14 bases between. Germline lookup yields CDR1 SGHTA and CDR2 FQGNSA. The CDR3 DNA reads TGTGCCAGCAGCCCTAGGACTGGAATCAATGAGCAGTTCTTC. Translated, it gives CASSPRTGINEQFF.

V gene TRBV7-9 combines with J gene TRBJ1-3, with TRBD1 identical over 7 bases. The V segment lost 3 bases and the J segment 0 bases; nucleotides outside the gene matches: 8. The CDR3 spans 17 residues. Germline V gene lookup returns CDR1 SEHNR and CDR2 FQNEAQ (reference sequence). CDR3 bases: TGTGCCAGCAGCTTTGACGGGACAGTTAGCTCTGGAAACACCATATATTTT. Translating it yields CASSFDGTVSSGNTIYF.

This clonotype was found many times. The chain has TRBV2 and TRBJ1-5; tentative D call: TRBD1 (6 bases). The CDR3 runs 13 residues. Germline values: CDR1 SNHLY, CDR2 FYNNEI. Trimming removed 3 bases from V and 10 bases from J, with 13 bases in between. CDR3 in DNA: TGTGCCAGCAGTGAGTCCCGACAGGCACCCCAGCATTTT. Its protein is CASSESRQAPQHF.

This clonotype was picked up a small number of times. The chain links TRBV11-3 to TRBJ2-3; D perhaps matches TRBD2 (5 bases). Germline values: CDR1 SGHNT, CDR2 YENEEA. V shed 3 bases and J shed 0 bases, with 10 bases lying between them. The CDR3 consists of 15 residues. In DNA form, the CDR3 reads TGTGCCAGCAGCTTCGTCGGCGGGAGCACAGATACGCAGTATTTT. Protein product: CASSFVGGSTDTQYF.

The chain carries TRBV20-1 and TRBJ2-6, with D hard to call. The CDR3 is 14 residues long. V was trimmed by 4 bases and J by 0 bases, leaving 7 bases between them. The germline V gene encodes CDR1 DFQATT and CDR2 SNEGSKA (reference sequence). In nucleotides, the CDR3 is TGCAGTGCTACCAAGGGCTCTGGGGCCAACGTCCTGACTTTC. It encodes CSATKGSGANVLTF.

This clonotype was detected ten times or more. This chain's CDR3 is CASSPPTVPYEQYF. The CDR3 nucleotides are TGTGCCAGCTCACCGCCGACAGTTCCCTACGAGCAGTACTTC. The rearrangement joins TRBV18 to TRBJ2-7, with D maybe TRBD1 (5 bases). V lost 3 bases and J lost 2, with 11 bases in between. Germline V CDR1 and CDR2: KGHSH, LQKENI. There are 14 residues in the CDR3.

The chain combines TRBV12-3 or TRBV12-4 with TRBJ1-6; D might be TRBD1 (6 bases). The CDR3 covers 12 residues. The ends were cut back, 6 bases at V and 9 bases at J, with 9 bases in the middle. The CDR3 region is CASRGQRSPLHF. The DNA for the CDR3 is TGTGCCAGCAGGGGACAACGTTCACCCCTCCACTTT.

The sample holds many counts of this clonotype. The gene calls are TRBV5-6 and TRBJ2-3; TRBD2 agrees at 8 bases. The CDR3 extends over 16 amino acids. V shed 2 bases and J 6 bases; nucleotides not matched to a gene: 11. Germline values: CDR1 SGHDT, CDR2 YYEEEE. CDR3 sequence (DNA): TGTGCCAGCAGCTTTCGTACCGGGGGGGGCTTTGATACGCAGTATTTT. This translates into CASSFRTGGGFDTQYF.

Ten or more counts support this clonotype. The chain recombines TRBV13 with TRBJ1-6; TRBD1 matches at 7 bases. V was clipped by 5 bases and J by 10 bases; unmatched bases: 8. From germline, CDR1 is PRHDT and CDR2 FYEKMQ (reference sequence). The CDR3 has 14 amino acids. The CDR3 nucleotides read TGTGCCAGCAGCATCAGGGGGGCCAGATCACCCCTCCACTTT. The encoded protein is CASSIRGARSPLHF.

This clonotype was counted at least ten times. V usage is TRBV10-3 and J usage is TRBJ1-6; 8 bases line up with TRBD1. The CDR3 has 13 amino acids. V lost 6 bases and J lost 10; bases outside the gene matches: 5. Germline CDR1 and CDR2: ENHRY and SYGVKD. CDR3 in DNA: TGTGCCATCAGGGGACAGGATGAATCACCCCTCCACTTT. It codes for CAIRGQDESPLHF.

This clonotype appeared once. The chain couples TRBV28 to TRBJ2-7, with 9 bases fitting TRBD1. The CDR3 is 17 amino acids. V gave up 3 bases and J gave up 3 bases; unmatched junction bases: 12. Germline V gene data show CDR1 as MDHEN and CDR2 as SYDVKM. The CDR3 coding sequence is TGTGCCAGCAGTTTTAGGGTCGCCGGGACAGGGAGCTACGAGCAGTACTTC. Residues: CASSFRVAGTGSYEQYF.

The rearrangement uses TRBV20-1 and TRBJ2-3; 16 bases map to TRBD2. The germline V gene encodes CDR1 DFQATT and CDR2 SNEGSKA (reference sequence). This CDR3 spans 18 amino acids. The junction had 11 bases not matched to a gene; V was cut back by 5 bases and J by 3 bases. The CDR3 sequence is CSAHLTGTSGRETDTQYF. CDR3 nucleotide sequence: TGCAGTGCTCACCTAACCGGGACTAGCGGGAGGGAAACAGATACGCAGTATTTT.

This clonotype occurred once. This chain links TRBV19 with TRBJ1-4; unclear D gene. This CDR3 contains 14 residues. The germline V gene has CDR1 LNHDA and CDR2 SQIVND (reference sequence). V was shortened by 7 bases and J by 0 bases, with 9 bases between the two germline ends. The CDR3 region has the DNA TGTGCCAGTATGGAGGTATCAACTAATGAAAAACTGTTTTTT. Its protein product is CASMEVSTNEKLFF.